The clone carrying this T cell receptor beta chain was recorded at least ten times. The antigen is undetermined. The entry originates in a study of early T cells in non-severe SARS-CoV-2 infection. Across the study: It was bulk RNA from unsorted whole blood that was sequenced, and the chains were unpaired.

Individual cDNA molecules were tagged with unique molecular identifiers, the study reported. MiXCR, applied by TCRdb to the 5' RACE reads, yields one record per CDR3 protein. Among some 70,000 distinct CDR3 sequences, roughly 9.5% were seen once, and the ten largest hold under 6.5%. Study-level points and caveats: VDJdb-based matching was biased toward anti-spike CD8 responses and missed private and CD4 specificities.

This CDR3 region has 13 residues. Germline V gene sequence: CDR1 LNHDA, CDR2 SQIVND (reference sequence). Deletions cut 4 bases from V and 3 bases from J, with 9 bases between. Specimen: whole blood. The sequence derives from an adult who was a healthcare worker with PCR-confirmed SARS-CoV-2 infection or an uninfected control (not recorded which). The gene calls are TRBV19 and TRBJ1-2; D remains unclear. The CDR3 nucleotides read TGTGCCAGTAGTAGATCGCCTGACTATGGCTACACCTTC. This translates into CASSRSPDYGYTF.